Presented here are 29 T cell receptor beta chains from one specimen sequenced in a study. TCRdb independently ran MiXCR on the 5' RACE reads; one entry per CDR3 protein. The sample has about 40,000 distinct CDR3 sequences; 30% are singletons. Sequenced material: tumor-infiltrating memory CD4+ T cells sorted from the breast tumor. Subset meaning: memory CD4+ T cells, CD4+CD45RO+CD25-. The receptors were sampled from a female donor with breast cancer.

This clonotype has more than one count but fewer than ten. The chain couples TRBV5-5 to TRBJ1-2; 7 bases agree with TRBD1. Germline-derived CDR1 and CDR2 are SGHKS and YYEKEE (reference sequence). The CDR3 covers 13 residues. Trimming removed 6 bases from V and 4 bases from J; junction bases left unmatched: 6. CDR3 DNA sequence: TGTGCCAGCACTAGGGGGCTCGTCTATGGCTACACCTTC. Translating it yields CASTRGLVYGYTF.

V and J are TRBV4-1 and TRBJ2-7, with 8 bases identical to TRBD2. Germline CDR1 MGHRA, CDR2 YSYEKL. The length of the CDR3 is 17 residues. After removal of 0 bases from V and 0 bases from J, the junction contained 7 bases not matched to a gene. CDR3 residues: CASSQDTASGYSYEQYF. The CDR3 DNA reads TGCGCCAGCAGCCAAGATACGGCTAGCGGGTACTCCTACGAGCAGTACTTC.

As regards this clonotype: A much larger clone differs by one base, so this may be a read error. The missing conserved phenylalanine or tryptophan at the end of this CDR3 makes a read error likely. The chain couples TRBV9 to TRBJ2-1; 8 nucleotides line up with TRBD2. The junction had 5 bases not matched to a gene; V was cut back by 4 bases and J by 5 bases. Germline V CDR1 and CDR2: SGDLS, YYNGEE. The CDR3 runs to 14 residues. The CDR3 sequence: CASSILAGHNEQFL. CDR3 nucleotides: TGTGCCAGCAGCATCCTAGCGGGCCACAATGAGCAGTTCTTA.

This clonotype occurred a few times. The chain has TRBV12-3 or TRBV12-4 and TRBJ1-1; D gene ambiguous. V was cut by 7 bases and J by 7 bases, with 13 bases left in between. CDR3 length: 12 amino acids. CDR3 DNA: TGTGCCAGCACCGCCTTGGGGTATGAAGCTTTCTTT. Protein: CASTALGYEAFF.

This clonotype was counted between two and nine times. V gene TRBV6-5 combines with J gene TRBJ2-7, with D perhaps matching TRBD1 or TRBD2 (5 bases each). The CDR3 runs 15 residues. Looked up from germline, CDR1 is MNHEY and CDR2 is SVGAGI. Trimming pared 5 bases from V and 0 bases from J, leaving 14 bases between. In DNA, the CDR3 is TGTGCCAGCAGTGATATGGGGCGGGTCTCCTACGAGCAGTACTTC. Translating it yields CASSDMGRVSYEQYF.

The rearrangement uses TRBV20-1 and TRBJ2-1, with TRBD2 identical over 8 bases. Trimming cost V 2 bases and J 4 bases; bases outside gene matches: 10. The CDR3 extends over 16 amino acids. The germline V gene encodes CDR1 DFQATT and CDR2 SNEGSKA (reference sequence). CDR3 nucleotide sequence: TGCAGTGCTAGAAAGGGGCTGCGGGGGGATTACAATGAGCAGTTCTTC. Translation gives CSARKGLRGDYNEQFF.

The chain couples TRBV12-3 or TRBV12-4 to TRBJ1-2, with a possible D match to TRBD1 (6 bases). V lost 6 bases to trimming and J lost 4 bases, with 21 bases between them. The CDR3 runs to 16 residues. CDR3 sequence (DNA): TGTGCCAGCAGGACCGTTTTCGGCGGGGGCCCCTATGGCTACACCTTC. Translated: CASRTVFGGGPYGYTF.

J is TRBJ2-5 and V is TRBV24-1, with D possibly matching TRBD1 (6 bases). Between the trimmed V and J ends, which lost 8 bases and 11 bases, there was a span of 20 bases. The CDR3 has 13 amino acids. The V gene's germline CDR1 is KGHDR and CDR2 SFDVKD. The DNA of the CDR3 is TGTGCCACCAAGTCCGGGGACATGGGCAAGCAGTACTTC. Its translation: CATKSGDMGKQYF.

This rearrangement joins TRBV27 to TRBJ2-1, with TRBD1 matching over 7 bases. V lost 5 bases and J lost 9; bases outside the gene matches: 7. The germline V gene has CDR1 MNHEY and CDR2 SMNVEV (reference sequence). The CDR3 runs to 13 residues. As DNA, the CDR3 is TGTGCCAGCAGTCGGGGACAGTTTGTTGAGCAGTTCTTC. Its protein product is CASSRGQFVEQFF.

This clonotype has at least ten counts. The chain has TRBV4-1 and TRBJ2-1; possible D gene TRBD2, 6 bases. The CDR3 length is 16 residues. The germline V gene encodes CDR1 MGHRA and CDR2 YSYEKL. V was pared by 6 bases and J by 10 bases, with 25 bases between. The CDR3, as DNA: TGCGCCAGCAGAGCGTTTATCGGGAGAAGGATTTGGGAGCAGTTCTTC. It yields the protein CASRAFIGRRIWEQFF.

This clonotype was seen a few times. CDR3 loop: CASSPWTSGYEQYF. In nucleotides, the CDR3 is TGTGCCAGCAGCCCCTGGACTAGCGGCTACGAGCAGTACTTC. The rearrangement joins TRBV4-2 to TRBJ2-7; 10 positions agree with TRBD2. This CDR3 has 14 amino acids. Germline CDR1 and CDR2: LGHNA and YNFKEQ. V trimming: 4 bases; J trimming: 3 bases; junction bases outside the gene matches: 3.

The genes are TRBV4-3 and TRBJ2-2; D is uncertain. Per the germline V gene, CDR1 is LGHNA and CDR2 is YSLEER. The CDR3 totals 18 residues. Between the trimmed V and J ends, which lost 1 base and 4 bases, there was a span of 19 bases. The CDR3 protein is CASSQAESSEVGTGELFF. The CDR3 nucleotides read TGCGCCAGCAGCCAAGCCGAATCTAGTGAGGTCGGCACCGGGGAGCTGTTTTTT.

The chain links TRBV7-2 to TRBJ1-3; TRBD1 agrees at 7 bases. The CDR3 length is 15 residues. Germline assignment: CDR1 SGHTA and CDR2 FQGNSA. Trimming removed 4 bases from V and 4 bases from J; junction bases left unmatched: 7. CDR3 bases: TGTGCCAGCAGCTCCGACAGGGCAGGGGGAAACACCATATATTTT. This sequence encodes CASSSDRAGGNTIYF.

CDR3 sequence (DNA): TGTGCCAGCACATTGGGGGCGGGCGGGGAGCTGTTTTTT. Amino acids: CASTLGAGGELFF. This rearrangement joins TRBV6-5 to TRBJ2-2; D is possibly TRBD1 (6 bases). The CDR3 is 13 amino acids. Germline-derived CDR1 and CDR2 are MNHEY and SVGAGI. Trimming removed 7 bases from V and 7 bases from J, with 13 bases in between.

This clonotype has only one observation. J is TRBJ1-2 and V is TRBV25-1; D call uncertain. This CDR3 spans 14 amino acids. Trimming cost V 4 bases and J 4 bases, with 13 bases left between them. Germline V gene lookup returns CDR1 MGHDK and CDR2 SYGVNS. The CDR3 sequence is CASSGVELGYGYTF. The CDR3 DNA sequence: TGTGCCAGCAGTGGAGTTGAGTTAGGCTATGGCTACACCTTC.

This clonotype was counted a single time. The gene calls are TRBV10-3 and TRBJ2-1; 7 positions agree with TRBD2. The V gene end was trimmed by 7 bases and the J gene end by 2 bases; junction bases not matched to a gene: 14. This CDR3 contains 17 residues. Germline V lookup: CDR1 ENHRY, CDR2 SYGVKD. Written as DNA, the CDR3 is TGTGCCATCAACCAGCGGGAAAACCTTACCACCTACAATGAGCAGTTCTTC. It encodes CAINQRENLTTYNEQFF.

The rearrangement uses TRBV4-1 and TRBJ2-5; D might be TRBD2 (5 bases). The CDR3 is made up of 13 amino acids. V was cut by 0 bases and J by 5 bases, with 7 bases left in between. CDR1 MGHRA and CDR2 YSYEKL come from the germline V gene. The CDR3 region has the DNA TGCGCCAGCAGCCAAGATCCGGGGGAGACCCAGTACTTC. Protein sequence: CASSQDPGETQYF.

This clonotype has a count of ten or more. V gene TRBV15 combines with J gene TRBJ2-1; 7 bases agree with TRBD2. Germline assignment: CDR1 LNHNV and CDR2 YYDKDF (reference sequence). The CDR3 is 16 residues long. With 0 bases clipped from V and 7 bases from J, the junction kept 9 bases outside the gene matches. The CDR3 is CATSRDRASGKNEQFF. CDR3 nucleotides: TGTGCCACCAGCAGAGATCGGGCTAGCGGTAAAAATGAGCAGTTCTTC.

This clonotype has a handful of counts. The genes are TRBV29-1 and TRBJ2-7; D is possibly TRBD1 (6 bases). The V gene's germline CDR1 is SQVTM and CDR2 ANQGSEA. This CDR3 comprises 13 residues. With 6 bases removed from V and 2 bases from J, the gap between germline ends came to 14 bases. CDR3 loop: CSVRQVDTYEQYF. Written as DNA, the CDR3 is TGCAGCGTGAGACAGGTAGATACCTACGAGCAGTACTTC.

This clonotype was found a few times. The chain combines TRBV28 with TRBJ1-5; tentatively, D is TRBD1 (6 bases). The CDR3 has 13 amino acids. The germline V gene has CDR1 MDHEN and CDR2 SYDVKM. The ends were cut back, 6 bases at V and 6 bases at J, with 12 bases in the middle. Here the CDR3 reads CASRGGLRQPQHF. In DNA, the CDR3 is TGTGCCAGCAGGGGGGGGCTTCGTCAGCCCCAGCATTTT.

This chain uses TRBV5-1 with TRBJ2-7; possible D gene TRBD2, 6 bases. Trimming shortened V by 7 bases and J by 1 base, and 12 bases separated the two germline ends. There are 13 residues in the CDR3. CDR1 is SGHRS and CDR2 is YFSETQ in the germline V gene. CDR3: CASGMGLSYEQYF. CDR3 DNA sequence: TGCGCCAGCGGCATGGGACTGTCCTACGAGCAGTACTTC.

The chain is built from TRBV5-1 and TRBJ1-2, with a weak D call TRBD1 (6 bases). The germline V gene has CDR1 SGHRS and CDR2 YFSETQ. CDR3 size: 13 residues. V gave up 0 bases and J gave up 7 bases, with 10 bases separating them. The CDR3 spells CASSLAGEIGYTF. The CDR3 DNA follows: TGCGCCAGCAGCTTGGCAGGGGAAATTGGCTACACCTTC.

This clonotype was counted a single time. Mismatch with germline at one junction end may stem from a read error. The rearrangement joins TRBV20-1 to TRBJ2-7; the D is unclear. Germline-derived CDR1 and CDR2 are DFQATT and SNEGSKA (reference sequence). The length of the CDR3 is 12 residues. CDR3 in amino acids: CSATIPAYGQYF. The CDR3, as DNA: TGCAGTGCCACCATTCCGGCCTACGGGCAGTACTTC.

This clonotype was detected only once. The rearrangement uses TRBV7-9 and TRBJ1-1; tentatively, D is TRBD1 (5 bases). Trimming took 2 bases from V and 1 from J, leaving 17 bases between them. This CDR3 has 17 residues. Germline V gives CDR1 SEHNR, CDR2 FQNEAQ (reference sequence). In DNA form, the CDR3 reads TGTGCCAGCAGCTTATCCCGCCGGGACCTAGGGAACACTGAAGCTTTCTTT. As protein: CASSLSRRDLGNTEAFF.

Only one count was recorded for this clonotype. Relative to the germline gene, one junction end is altered; a read error may explain this. This sequence joins TRBV6-1 and TRBJ1-5; 8 bases are shared with TRBD1. CDR3 length: 14 amino acids. In germline, CDR1 is MNHNS, CDR2 SASEGT. This chain's CDR3 is CTSWDRTNLQPQHF. In DNA, the CDR3 is TGTACCAGTTGGGACAGGACCAATCTTCAGCCCCAGCATTTT.

This clonotype appeared a few times. CDR3: CASSLVVQIQETQYF. CDR3 nucleotide sequence: TGCGCCAGCAGCTTGGTGGTACAAATACAAGAGACCCAGTACTTC. This chain uses TRBV5-1 with TRBJ2-5, with D unresolved. The ends were cut back, 0 bases at V and 2 bases at J, with 11 bases in the middle. From germline, CDR1 is SGHRS and CDR2 YFSETQ. CDR3 size: 15 residues.

The rearrangement uses TRBV6-5 and TRBJ1-4; unclear D gene. V lost 0 bases, J lost 7 bases, and 6 bases lay in between. The CDR3 has 13 amino acids. Per the germline V gene, CDR1 is MNHEY and CDR2 is SVGAGI. CDR3 in amino acids: CASSYSLGEKLFF. CDR3 sequence (DNA): TGTGCCAGCAGTTACTCGCTCGGTGAAAAACTGTTTTTT.

The V and J genes are TRBV7-9 and TRBJ1-2, with D maybe TRBD1 (6 bases). The CDR3 is made up of 15 amino acids. Deletions cut 2 bases from V and 6 bases from J, with 16 bases between. The germline V gene encodes CDR1 SEHNR and CDR2 FQNEAQ (reference sequence). The DNA for the CDR3 is TGTGCCAGCAGCTTAAGTATGGCAGGGGATCATGGCTACACCTTC. Translating it yields CASSLSMAGDHGYTF.

With respect to this clonotype: A much larger clone lies one base from this, so it may be a read error. The genes are TRBV6-6 and TRBJ1-5; 10 nucleotides align to TRBD1. Germline CDR1 and CDR2: MNHNY and SVGAGI (reference sequence). This CDR3 has 15 amino acids. The CDR3, as DNA: TGTGCCGGCAGTTATAAGGGACAGGGGAGTCAGCCCCAGCATTTT. Translated, it gives CAGSYKGQGSQPQHF.